Given below is one T cell receptor beta chain in context. The antigen is unknown. This specimen belongs to a study of cytomegalovirus exposure and HLA in healthy donors. General study results and limits: The authors enumerated roughly 180 TCR beta chains as linked to cytomegalovirus. Rare sequences made up most TCRs, while some public TCRs were found in many donors. High sensitivity and specificity were reportedly achieved when the classifier diagnosed cytomegalovirus status. A subsequent analysis found that TCR clusters from the first cohort also tended to co-occur in the 90 to 150 validation repertoires, with 94% of cluster scores above 0.

The CDR3 has 14 residues. The V and J ends lost 4 bases and 5 bases respectively, with 15 bases between them. Germline V lookup: CDR1 SGHTA, CDR2 FQGNSA. TCRdb's copy holds only in-frame clones and misses some; the assay was immunoSEQ multiplex PCR. Among approximately 200,000 clones listed, approximately 86% were seen once. Sequencing was performed on PBMCs. This TCR derives from a woman between 18 and 30 years old in good health and CMV-seronegative. The chain combines TRBV7-2 with TRBJ2-7, with a weak D call TRBD1 (5 bases). CDR3 bases: TGTGCCAGCAGCTCGCAAATAATCAGGGACGAGCAGTACTTC. The encoded protein is CASSSQIIRDEQYF.